The entry below gives a single TCR beta chain sequence along with its context. Antigen unknown. The sample comes from a study of cytomegalovirus exposure and HLA in healthy donors. The study ran its PCR with 60 Vbeta and 13 Jbeta primers. Produced via immunoSEQ multiplex PCR; TCRdb's table is partial and in-frame only. Here the sample spans about 200,000 clones, around 77% being singletons. This CDR3 has 17 amino acids. CDR1 is ENHRY, CDR2 SYGVKD, per germline. Trimming cost V 11 bases and J 8 bases; bases outside gene matches: 22. Study observations and caveats: The authors later found TCR association rates varying by HLA locus, with DRB1 most and HLA-C fewest.

The sequenced sample was PBMCs. The clonotype was recovered from a woman aged 30 to 39 in good health and CMV-seronegative. The chain joins TRBV10-3 to TRBJ2-1; 9 positions match TRBD1. Here the CDR3 reads CAVRGQGSWDSEHEQFF. DNA for the CDR3: TGTGCCGTACGCGGACAGGGGAGCTGGGACTCCGAACATGAGCAGTTCTTC.